Sequencing of this T cell receptor beta chain was carried out in a study of T cells in Graves' hyperthyroidism and ophthalmopathy (dated by TCRdb to between 2018 and 2021). For context, the study as a whole: Peripheral blood was sampled at the time of initial diagnosis, prior to any treatment. A discovery cohort of roughly 100 patients, approximately 45 with Graves' ophthalmopathy and fewer than 65 with stable Graves' hyperthyroidism, was used to find distinguishing TCR V-J signatures. In more than 5 Graves' hyperthyroidism patients, the study also compared T-cell repertoires from thyroid tissue with T-cell repertoires from blood. The paper describes TCR Vbeta CDR3 sequencing of 120 to 150 peripheral blood samples, made up of 43 ophthalmopathy patients, 70 to 75 hyperthyroidism patients and 17 progressor patients. The 85 to 100 discovery patients were randomly split 7:3 into training and test sets. Once sampling was done, hyperthyroidism patients were given methimazole at a starting dose of 30 mg daily, whereas ophthalmopathy patients were given high-dose intravenous methylprednisolone. An independent validation cohort of under 20 hyperthyroidism patients and over 15 patients who later progressed to ophthalmopathy tested prospective prediction of ophthalmopathy.

The TCR beta CDR3 regions were amplified from RNA transcripts. The TCR CDR3 was subjected to a first round of RT-PCR using the HTBI primer set and the Qiagen OneStep RT-PCR kit. A second multiplex PCR round built the libraries, followed by size selection and purification. Libraries were sequenced paired-end with 100 bp reads on an Illumina HiSeq2000. As for how the authors treated the data: SOAPnuke was used to process the raw data, with reads discarded if the reads contained adapters or uncalled bases, had a mean Phred below 15, or lacked an exact constant-primer or identifier match. COPE v1.2.5 was used to merge the high-quality paired reads, and each unique nucleotide sequence was defined as a clonotype. Clonotypes were aligned to IMGT TRBV, TRBD and TRBJ reference segments using MiTCR v1.1. The analysis was restricted to V-J combinations with a frequency above 0.0001, which together covered 99% to 99.2% of the repertoires. A TCS score was defined as the ratio between F50 (clonal expansion) and ExV (chaos), using BLOSUM62-based TCRdist between CDR3 peptides within each V-J. Welch's t-statistics and random forest reduced fewer than 550 V-J features to 10 to 15, which were used in a naive Bayes classifier (R e1071). In-frame beta chains were kept once TCRdb had trimmed the public reads at Q25 with fastp and called clones with MiXCR. Rows with a matching CDR3 protein are joined into one entry that keeps the most common DNA and genes. TCRdb's processing, not the authors' own work, is the source of the V and J calls. The sample contains under 250,000 distinct CDR3 sequences, 17% of them found a single time. The ten largest clones take up under 65% of the sample.

To note about this clonotype: No antigen is known for it. Base qualities are missing; no much larger clone stands one base away.

Summary of the overall study and its limitations: Blood samples also contained most of the expanded thyroid clonotypes (frequency above 0.001), which suggests that blood repertoires may reflect thyroid immune responses. In validation, progression to ophthalmopathy was predicted by the model with roughly 69% sensitivity and under 85% specificity, a median of 6.5 months before onset. Sample size was not statistically predetermined, and blinding of investigators to group allocation was not performed. A model built on a 13 V-J signature distinguished ophthalmopathy from stable hyperthyroidism, reaching 87.88% sensitivity and about 81% specificity in cross-validation and 80%/75% in testing.

Stable Graves' hyperthyroidism was defined as the absence of progression to ophthalmopathy over 18 months of follow-up. The hyperthyroidism patients were between 18 and 65 years old and newly diagnosed, with a disease duration of less than 2 months. Exclusion was applied to patients with uncontrolled infections, other autoimmune diseases, pregnancy or lactation. Diagnoses were established on the basis of clinical symptoms, serum thyroxine and TRAb, thyroid ultrasound, and orbital computed tomography. PBMCs were isolated from around 10 ml of fresh peripheral blood by Ficoll-Paque density gradient centrifugation. Total RNA was extracted with Trizol reagent, and quality was checked on an Agilent 2100 Bioanalyzer. The CDR3 runs 14 amino acids, cysteine and phenylalanine included. Only CDR3 DNA is held: 42 bases, read in frame from base 1. V is reduced by 2 bases and J by 1 base, leaving a spacing of 9 bases between them. Per the germline V gene, SGDLS is the CDR1 and YYNGEE is the CDR2.

The sequencing sample was made of blood. This clonotype was sampled from a middle-aged man with Graves' hyperthyroidism. This receptor chain uses TRBV9 and TRBJ2-5; the D gene is possibly TRBD2, with 5 bases matching. In nucleotide form, the sequence is TGTGCCAGCAGCGTCGGTAGCGTCCAAGAGACCCAGTACTTC. Its protein product is CASSVGSVQETQYF.